The TCR beta chain described here comes from a study of OX40 agonist ivuxolimab in advanced cancers. Study-wide background: Participants could have had prior anti-PD-1, anti-PD-L1 or anti-CTLA-4 therapy, and around 40% had some.

At cycle 4 day 1, cycle 7 day 1, and baseline, blood was sampled. From germline, CDR1 is SGHRS and CDR2 YFSETQ. Trimming stripped 2 bases from V and 2 bases from J, with 13 bases between. CDR3 length: 16 residues. Assay used: immunoSEQ multiplex PCR; TCRdb lists only in-frame clones, some missing. The sample has tens of thousands of clones, about nine tenths seen once. This sequence joins TRBV5-1 and TRBJ1-4; D might be TRBD1 (5 bases). The TCR originated in an adult with an advanced solid tumor such as melanoma, head and neck, liver or kidney cancer. The source material was CD4+ or CD8+ T cells sorted from blood, sampled in a trial of the OX40 agonist ivuxolimab. The CDR3 reads CASSFRQGGTNEKLFF. The DNA for the CDR3 is TGCGCCAGCAGCTTCCGGCAGGGTGGTACTAATGAAAAACTGTTTTTT.